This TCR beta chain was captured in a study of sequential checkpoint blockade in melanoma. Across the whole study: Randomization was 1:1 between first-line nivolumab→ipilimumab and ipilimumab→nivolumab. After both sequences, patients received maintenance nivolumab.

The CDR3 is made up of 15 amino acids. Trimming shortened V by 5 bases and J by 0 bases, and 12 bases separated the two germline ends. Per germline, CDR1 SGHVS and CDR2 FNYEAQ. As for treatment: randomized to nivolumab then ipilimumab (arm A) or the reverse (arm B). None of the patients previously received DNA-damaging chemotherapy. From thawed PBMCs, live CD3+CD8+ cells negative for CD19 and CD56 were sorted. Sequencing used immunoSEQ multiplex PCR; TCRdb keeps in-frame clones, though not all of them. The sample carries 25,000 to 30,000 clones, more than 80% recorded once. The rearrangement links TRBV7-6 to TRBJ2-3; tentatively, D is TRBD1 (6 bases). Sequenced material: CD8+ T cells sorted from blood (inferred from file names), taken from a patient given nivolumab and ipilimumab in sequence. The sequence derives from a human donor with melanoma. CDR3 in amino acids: CASSKTGSSTDTQYF. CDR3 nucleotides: TGTGCCAGCAGCAAAACAGGGAGTAGCACAGATACGCAGTATTTT.